This T cell receptor (beta chain) was sequenced in a study of technical replicates of blood from a few donors (dated by TCRdb to about 2017). Libraries came from the immunoSEQ multiplex PCR assay. In TCRdb, the immuneACCESS table is reduced to in-frame sequences with V and J assigned. These tables do not hold every clone; where another copy was compared, an unresolved V gene accounts for under half, and the others remain unexplained. A total of approximately 73,000 clones appear in this sample, approximately 95% of them only once. The top ten hold approximately 0.25% of the sample. Details on this clone: Its recognized antigen is unknown. There are no base qualities to consult, and no much larger clone falls within one base.

The CDR3 goes from the cysteine to the phenylalanine over 14 residues. The retained sequence is limited to the CDR3, 42 bases, with the frame set at the first base. The germline V gene specifies SGDLS as CDR1 and YYNGEE as CDR2. Trimming takes 2 bases from V and 3 bases from J, and the germline ends sit 10 bases apart. Sequencing was performed on T cells isolated from PBMCs. This chain is built from TRBV9 and TRBJ2-3; the D region possibly corresponds to TRBD2 (7 bases align). The receptor's source is a human donor in good health. The DNA reads TGTGCCAGCAGCGTGGCGGGGGCGACAGATACGCAGTATTTT. The resulting protein is CASSVAGATDTQYF.